This T cell receptor beta chain emerged from a study of blood T cell repertoires in COVID-19. Turning to the study itself: Whether acute or convalescent, the COVID-19 samples came from the United States, Italy and Spain.

Trimming shortened V by 8 bases and J by 2 bases, and 25 bases separated the two germline ends. The CDR3 is 17 amino acids. Looked up from germline, CDR1 is MDHEN and CDR2 is SYDVKM. Recruitment covered about 26 US areas and drew participants whose ages spanned about 18 to 100 years. Cohort placement rested on clinical history that participants reported themselves. Resolution of symptoms, clearance, or two negative PCRs was present in recovered Cohort 3 donors. Libraries were prepared by immunoSEQ multiplex PCR; TCRdb keeps only in-frame clonotypes and omits some of them. The repertoire holds almost 200,000 clones, with roughly 90% as singletons.

The specimen was PBMCs or T cells enriched from blood (not recorded which). The chain uses TRBV28 and TRBJ2-7, with D possibly matching TRBD1 (8 bases). The source of this sequence is a woman aged 18-29 years who had recovered from COVID-19. CDR3: CASVEGGDRRGAYEQYF. The CDR3 coding sequence is TGTGCCAGCGTAGAAGGGGGGGACAGGCGAGGTGCCTACGAGCAGTACTTC.